This TCR beta chain came from a study of blood T cell repertoires in COVID-19. Across the whole study: Researchers got acute and convalescent COVID-19 samples from the United States, Italy and Spain. Sample material is recorded as cDNA or gDNA derived from T cells, B-cell-depleted T cells, or PBMCs.

CDR3 length: 15 residues. Unmatched junction bases numbered 4, after V lost 0 bases and J lost 7 bases. Germline CDR1 LGHNA, CDR2 YNFKEQ. In the study's own analysis: Nucleated cell counts were estimated from reference gene primer amplification. Sequencing was performed with immunoSEQ multiplex PCR; in TCRdb, only in-frame clones are kept and a portion is missing. V and J calls and clone size are as listed in that table; D and trimming were resolved from the DNA. The sample records 110,000 or so clones, roughly 84% being singletons. The V and J genes are TRBV4-2 and TRBJ2-2, with 8 bases fitting TRBD1. Sequencing input: peripheral blood. The receptor was derived from a middle-aged man with acute or convalescent COVID-19. The CDR3 loop reads CASSQDRQGSGELFF. The CDR3, as DNA: TGTGCCAGCAGCCAAGATCGACAGGGGAGCGGGGAGCTGTTTTTT.